This entry describes one T cell receptor (beta chain). The sample holds a few counts of this clone. The antigen it binds to is not known. No base qualities exist here, and no much larger clone lies one base off it. The cohort comprised under 700 healthy bone marrow donors. At the time of sampling, every cohort member was nominally healthy, though immune exposures that went unrecorded were likely present. CMV serostatus was recorded as positive for 250 to 300 and negative for about 55% of the roughly 700 cohort members, whereas no CMV serostatus was recorded for the donor in question. A peripheral blood sample was collected from each donor, and TCR beta sequencing was performed on peripheral blood mononuclear cells. The Qiagen DNeasy Blood Extraction Kit was used to extract genomic DNA from the blood cell samples. This entry comes from a study of cytomegalovirus exposure and HLA in healthy donors (dated by TCRdb to the late 2010s). For the study in its entirety: An earlier analysis of roughly 630 of the donors reported about 290 Gb of sequence data and some 120 million unique TCR beta sequences from 150 million to 200 million T cells. A later genetic analysis took genome-wide SNP genotypes for about three fifths of the roughly 700 donors and used that subset as a discovery cohort. About 280 gigabases of sequencing data and tens of millions of unique TCR sequences were included in an early release covering under 650 HLA-typed donors. Every discovery cohort repertoire had been produced on one sequencing platform. Using immunosequencing, the study profiled T cell repertoires from fewer than 700 subjects and related those repertoires to cytomegalovirus serostatus. HLA typing included class I and class II loci at four-digit resolution. High-throughput TCR immunosequencing, statistical association of individual TCRs with disease status, and machine learning were combined to predict cytomegalovirus infection status. Typing coverage differed by locus: A, B, C, DRB1 and DQB1 were typed in roughly 620-630 donors, DQA1 in about 550, DPA1 in some 610, and DPB1 in approximately 450. On average, around 240,000 unique TCR beta nucleotide sequences were sequenced per donor among 398 genotyped donors of the cohort, with roughly 18% of those sequences being non-productive. Besides the first cohort of under 700 subjects, a separate validation cohort made up of 120 different subjects was used. Several DR-DQ haplotypes were treated as single units for association and clustering because of strong linkage in the cohort. The later analysis used no new phenotypic data to find candidate immune exposures, relying instead on TCR beta sequences and their occurrence across donors. Donor age, sex, ethnicity and CMV serostatus were compiled together with the repertoire data. To study patterns of TCR occurrence, a later analysis re-analyzed previously published TCR beta repertoires from around 660 donors and added high-resolution HLA genotyping. An earlier analysis of roughly 580 of the donors used high-throughput TCR beta sequencing to judge whether each TCR beta V gene segment behaved as functional or pseudogenic. The study aimed to test whether cataloging public T cell receptors could reveal signatures of past pathogen exposure. The genetic ancestry cluster associated with self-reported Caucasian donors included over 80% of the 300 to 450 genotyped donors.

Results the study describes overall, beyond this receptor: According to the authors, the approach could potentially be generalized to other disease states and immunological phenotypes. Most TCR sequences were seen in very few donors, while some public TCRs were found in many individuals. In a later analysis, TCR association rates were found to vary across HLA loci, with the most associated TCRs seen for DRB1 alleles and the fewest for HLA-C alleles. Sequencing depth was assumed to be roughly uniform across donors in the presence/absence analyses, though that assumption may not hold. A group of highly shared sequence variants was considered likely to be a technical artifact of the sequencing pipeline. In an earlier analysis of some 540 of the donors, most TCR beta V segments appeared in productive rearrangements about 90% or about 30% of the time, broadly matching IMGT annotations. According to a later genetic analysis, donors in an Asian-associated ancestry cluster had fewer N-insertions in productive TCRs than the approximately 650-donor mean. A further reported finding was that TCR beta sequences accurately predicted the HLA-A and HLA-B alleles for most subjects in the first cohort. Because the 87-base-pair reads could not distinguish some IMGT-functional V segments, including TRBV6-2 and TRBV6-3, those segments were excluded. This cohort had only TCR beta chains sequenced, and the lack of alpha or paired-chain data limited which features could be detected. According to a later analysis, parvovirus B19, influenza, CMV and Epstein-Barr virus appeared linked to several top co-occurrence clusters. For the cohort, immune exposure information was limited to CMV serostatus. Linkage disequilibrium might explain the correlated functional status among segregating V segments, but an unknown experimental factor could not be excluded. In vitro tests confirmed that a few of the cytomegalovirus-associated TCR beta chains recognize cytomegalovirus antigens. A later analysis found that most CMV-associated TCR beta chains appeared HLA-restricted, with HLA associations seemingly driven largely by CMV exposure. The study listed 164 TCR beta chains as associated with cytomegalovirus. A later analysis found that HLA-associated TCR beta chains were more clonally expanded and had lower generation probabilities than equally common non-associated chains. Specific HLA alleles were associated with over 15,000 TCR beta sequences at a false discovery rate of 0.05 in a later analysis. Assigning TCR associations to individual alleles was difficult when HLA alleles, especially DR and DQ, strongly co-occurred. V-gene and J-gene trimming of TCR beta chains was associated with a missense DCLRE1C variant in a later genetic analysis, and the association was replicated in an independent cohort. Because counts were too low, seventeen rarely observed V segments, including chromosome 9 orphons, were excluded from the earlier analysis of under 650 of the donors. In both the original and validation cohorts, the classifier was reported to diagnose cytomegalovirus status with high specificity and sensitivity. Because HLA typing was unavailable for some donors at each locus, only the typed subset was used in association tests.

From a lookup of the germline V gene, CDR1 and CDR2 are MNHNS and SASEGT. Measured from the cysteine to the phenylalanine, the CDR3 is 11 residues long. Solely the CDR3 DNA is kept, with 33 bases framed from the first base. V is reduced by 5 bases and J by 3 bases, leaving a spacing of 4 bases between them. Library creation used the immunoSEQ multiplex PCR assay. A mixture of 60 forward primers for TCR Vbeta segments and 13 reverse primers for TCR Jbeta segments was used in the multiplex PCR. The CDR3 region of rearranged TCR beta genes was amplified from genomic DNA by a multiplex PCR assay. Amplified TCR beta libraries were sequenced as 87-base-pair reads on the Illumina HiSeq System. On the study's bioinformatics: A later analysis tallied approximately 87 million unique TCR beta chains across the 666 repertoires, and about 12 million of those chains were shared by two or more donors. A nearest-neighbor algorithm error-corrected the raw reads and collapsed the reads into unique sequences, merging closely related sequences to remove PCR and sequencing errors. To assign V, D and J gene segments, CDR3 sequences were aligned to IMGT reference sequences. For a sequence to be retained, at least a six-nucleotide match to both a V gene segment and a J gene segment was required. Rearrangements were classified as productive when the CDR3 lacked stop codons and remained in frame with V and J, and all other rearrangements were classified as non-productive. CDR3 was defined by IMGT convention, running from the second conserved V-encoded cysteine to the conserved J-encoded phenylalanine. The earlier analysis of about 530 of the donors excluded any sequence lacking an unambiguous match to a single V gene segment. An earlier analysis of fewer than 750 of the donors called V segments functional above 56.7% productive rearrangements and segregating when the between-donor standard deviation exceeded 5%. A statistical classification framework was built to diagnose cytomegalovirus status from the catalog of TCR beta chain sequences. V and J gene assignment, in a later analysis, came from comparing TCR nucleotide sequences with IMGT/GENE-DB human TR gene sequences. In a later analysis, CDR3 sequences and most-parsimonious VDJ recombination scenarios were assigned using the TCRdist pipeline. In a later analysis, each TCR beta chain was defined by its CDR3 amino acid sequence together with its V-gene family, and reads lacking a unique V-gene family were excluded. In a later analysis, around 650 highly shared, low-generation-probability nucleotide sequences were removed to address suspected cross-contamination and a sequencing artifact. In a later analysis, a clonal expansion index for each public chain was calculated from normalized within-repertoire ranks of inferred template counts. In a later analysis, generation probabilities were computed using a VDJ recombination model fitted to out-of-frame rearrangements, and the results were checked against IGoR. In a later analysis, TCR-TCR, TCR-HLA and TCR-CMV co-occurrence was scored with hypergeometric tests, and a repertoire-size bias correction was applied to TCR pairs. To estimate false discovery rates, a later analysis permuted the HLA or CMV assignments 20 times. In a later analysis, co-occurring TCRs were grouped with DBSCAN, and TCRdist sequence similarity was added when clustering was performed within HLA-allele-positive subsets. Co-occurrence clustering excluded repertoires with fewer than 30,000 or more than 120,000 public chains, plus five with anomalous nucleotide sharing. This immuneACCESS table, as held by TCRdb, lists in-frame sequences with V and J called but not all clones. Of the missing ones, under half trace to an unresolved V gene in checked studies; the others have no known cause. That table supplies the V and J calls and clone size; D and trimming were determined from the DNA. The sample includes approximately 130,000 clones, with around 69% observed a single time. The biggest ten clones account for less than 3.5% of the sample.

The V and J segments used are TRBV6-1 and TRBJ1-2, with no confident D gene call. The receptor's source is a human donor in good health. Source material: PBMCs. The DNA sequence reads TGTGCCAGCAGTCAGGACTATGGCTACACCTTC. This codes for CASSQDYGYTF.